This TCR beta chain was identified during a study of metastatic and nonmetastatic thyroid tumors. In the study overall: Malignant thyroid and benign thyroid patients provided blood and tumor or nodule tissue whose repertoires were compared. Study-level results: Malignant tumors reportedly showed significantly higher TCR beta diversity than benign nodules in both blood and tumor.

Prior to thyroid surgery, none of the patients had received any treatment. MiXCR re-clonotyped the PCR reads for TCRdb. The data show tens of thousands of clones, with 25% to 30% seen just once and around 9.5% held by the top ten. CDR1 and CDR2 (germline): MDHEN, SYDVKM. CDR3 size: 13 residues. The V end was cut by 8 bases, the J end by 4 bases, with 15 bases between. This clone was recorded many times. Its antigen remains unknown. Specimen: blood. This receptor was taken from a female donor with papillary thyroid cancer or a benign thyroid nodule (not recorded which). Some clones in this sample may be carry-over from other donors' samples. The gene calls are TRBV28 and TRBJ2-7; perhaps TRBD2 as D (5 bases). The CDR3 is CASAPGTIYEQYF. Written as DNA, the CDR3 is TGTGCCAGCGCACCGGGAACAATTTACGAGCAGTACTTC.